The clone carrying this T cell receptor beta chain was seen only a few times. Its target is not known. This sample is part of a study of cytomegalovirus exposure and HLA in healthy donors. This PCR relied on a set of 60 Vbeta primers and 13 Jbeta primers. Using immunoSEQ multiplex PCR, the repertoire was profiled, and TCRdb retains in-frame clones only, with some absent. The sample carries over 85,000 clones, 73% recorded once. Overall study findings and caveats: Some TCR beta chains (approximately 180 of them) were listed as cytomegalovirus-associated. On later analysis, the bulk of CMV-associated TCR beta chains appeared to be HLA-restricted. Most subjects had HLA-A and HLA-B alleles reportedly predicted accurately by TCR beta sequences.

This clonotype was obtained from a man in his forties or fifties in good health and CMV-seronegative. The sequenced sample consisted of PBMCs.

In nucleotides, the CDR3 is TGTGCCAGCAGCCGTAAGGTCACGCGGGCAAAAGAGACCCAGTACTTC. Translating gives CASSRKVTRAKETQYF. V gene TRBV5-4 combines with J gene TRBJ2-5; possibly TRBD2 for D (5 bases). This CDR3 has 16 amino acids. In germline, CDR1 is SGHNT, CDR2 YYREEE (reference sequence). The V gene lost 4 bases and the J gene lost 3 bases, with 19 bases spanning the gap.